The sequence of this T cell receptor (beta chain) was determined in a study of T cells in Graves' hyperthyroidism and ophthalmopathy. This clonotype turned up a few times. This CDR3 comprises 16 residues. Germline V gene sequence: CDR1 MGHRA, CDR2 YSYEKL. Trimming took 1 base from V and 4 from J, leaving 14 bases between them. Amplification targeted TCR beta CDR3 regions from RNA transcripts. With the HTBI primer set, the TCR CDR3 went through a first round of RT-PCR. TCRdb re-derived calls from the multiplex PCR reads in MiXCR, one entry per CDR3 protein. The sample contains 400,000 to 450,000 distinct CDR3 sequences, about 15% of which appear only once.

This sequence originates from a man aged 18 to 30 with Graves' ophthalmopathy. Sequences were obtained from blood. The rearrangement joins TRBV4-1 to TRBJ1-5, with a weak D call TRBD1 (6 bases). CDR3 sequence (DNA): TGCGCCAGCAGCCAAGTCGGTGGGCAGGGGAATCAGCCCCAGCATTTT. Translated: CASSQVGGQGNQPQHF.